Below, 20 T cell receptor beta chains from the same sample are listed, as sequenced in a study of T cell repertoires in cytomegalovirus infection. TCRdb called the reads again in MiXCR, with one record for every CDR3 protein. The table has a few hundred thousand distinct CDR3 sequences, about a sixth seen once; the top ten hold 8.7%. Sequences were obtained from PBMCs. All receptors derive from a human donor in good health (CMV status not recorded). Some clones in this sample may be carry-over from other donors' samples.

This clonotype was seen more than once but under ten times. The V call is TRBV12-3 or TRBV12-4, the J call TRBJ1-2; no clear D. The CDR3 is made up of 13 amino acids. V lost 5 bases and J 6 bases, leaving 13 bases between the germline ends. The CDR3 region is CASSRLGTDGYTF. The CDR3 region has the DNA TGTGCCAGCAGTCGACTAGGAACTGATGGCTACACCTTC.

The rearrangement links TRBV12-3 or TRBV12-4 to TRBJ1-2; D is perhaps TRBD1 (5 bases). CDR3 length: 12 amino acids. The V end lost 6 bases, the J end lost 10 bases, and 15 bases lay between the germline ends. CDR3 bases: TGTGCCAGCAGACCCACCTGGGGGGACTACACCTTC. It yields the protein CASRPTWGDYTF.

As concerns this clonotype: One base away lies a much larger clone, so this may be a sequencing read error. This chain's CDR3 is CASSLGNNAYTF. In nucleotides, the CDR3 is TGTGCCAGCAGCTTAGGGAATAATGCCTACACCTTC. The chain is built from TRBV7-2 and TRBJ1-2; no clear D. The CDR3 sequence is 12 residues long. Germline CDR1 and CDR2: SGHTA and FQGNSA. Trimming removed 1 base at V and 10 bases at J, with 10 bases between.

As for this clonotype: With a much larger clone just one base away, this may be a read error. The chain couples TRBV28 to TRBJ1-4; 7 bases line up with TRBD1. V was pared by 1 base and J by 0 bases, with 8 bases of the junction left unmatched. This CDR3 is 18 amino acids long. Germline V CDR1 and CDR2: MDHEN, SYDVKM. CDR3 in DNA: TGTGCCAGCAGTTTATCCTTTGACAGGGATGCAACTAATGAAAAACTGTTTTTT. Protein sequence: CASSLSFDRDATNEKLFF.

Only a few counts were recorded for this clonotype. CDR3 amino acids: CASSLTGQNEQYF. The CDR3 nucleotides are TGTGCCAGCAGCCTTACAGGGCAAAACGAGCAGTACTTC. J is TRBJ2-7 and V is TRBV5-4; perhaps TRBD1 as D (6 bases). CDR1 and CDR2 (germline): SGHNT, YYREEE (reference sequence). Trimming left V 4 bases short and J 5 bases short, with 13 bases between. This CDR3 region has 13 residues.

This clonotype occurred a few times. The chain employs TRBV3-1 and TRBJ2-1; 8 positions agree with TRBD2. CDR3 length equals 14 residues. CDR1 and CDR2 from the germline V gene are LGHDT and YNNKEL (reference sequence). V dropped 0 bases and J dropped 10; count of bases not matched to a gene: 5. Written as DNA, the CDR3 is TGTGCCAGCAGCCAAGATGCCAGCGGGAGAGAGCAGTTCTTC. Its translation is CASSQDASGREQFF.

The V call is TRBV3-1, the J call TRBJ1-4, with TRBD1 as a possible D gene (6 bases). There are 19 residues in the CDR3. Germline V gives CDR1 LGHDT, CDR2 YNNKEL (reference sequence). Between the trimmed V and J ends, which lost 0 bases and 0 bases, there was a span of 17 bases. The CDR3 sequence: CASSQEGAGWQATNEKLFF. CDR3 DNA: TGTGCCAGCAGCCAAGAGGGGGCAGGGTGGCAGGCAACTAATGAAAAACTGTTTTTT.

Points on this clonotype: The junction departs from germline at one end; a sequencing error may be responsible. The rearrangement links TRBV19 to TRBJ2-1, with D unclear. Germline CDR1 LNHDA, CDR2 SQIVND (reference sequence). The CDR3 covers 13 residues. CDR3 DNA sequence: TGTGCCAGTAGTTCTGGAACCTACATTGAGCAGTTCTTC. Its translation: CASSSGTYIEQFF.

This clonotype was detected ten times or more. The chain uses TRBV7-2 and TRBJ2-1; 7 bases agree with TRBD1. CDR1 SGHTA and CDR2 FQGNSA come from the germline V gene. Germline trimming cut 4 bases from V and 8 bases from J; bases unmatched to any gene: 8. The length of the CDR3 is 14 residues. CDR3 nucleotide sequence: TGTGCCAGCAGCTCTAGACAGGGTTCGCATGAGCAGTTCTTC. It is translated as CASSSRQGSHEQFF.

The rearrangement joins TRBV5-4 to TRBJ2-5, with D tentatively TRBD2 (5 bases). This CDR3 contains 14 residues. Germline V CDR1 and CDR2: SGHNT, YYREEE (reference sequence). V was trimmed by 7 bases and J by 3 bases, leaving 16 bases between them. The CDR3 loop reads CASSLTEGEETQYF. CDR3 sequence (DNA): TGTGCCAGCTCCTTAACAGAGGGCGAAGAGACCCAGTACTTC.

This clonotype was counted a few times. This chain connects TRBV28 to TRBJ1-5, with a tentative D call TRBD1 (6 bases). The CDR3 covers 13 residues. CDR1 is MDHEN and CDR2 is SYDVKM in the germline V gene. The V end was cut by 8 bases, the J end by 4 bases, with 12 bases between. The CDR3 loop is CASGGQQNQPQHF. The CDR3 DNA reads as TGTGCCAGCGGTGGACAGCAGAATCAGCCCCAGCATTTT.

The chain joins TRBV5-4 to TRBJ2-3; the D is unclear. Looked up from germline, CDR1 is SGHNT and CDR2 is YYREEE (reference sequence). V dropped 4 bases and J dropped 4 bases, with 10 bases sitting between them. The CDR3 spans 13 residues. CDR3 sequence reads: CASSPGGSDTQYF. For the CDR3, the DNA is TGTGCCAGCAGCCCCGGTGGGTCAGATACGCAGTATTTT.

This clonotype was counted ten times or more. V gene TRBV28 combines with J gene TRBJ2-7, with no clear D. Trimming removed 5 bases from V and 2 bases from J, with 16 bases in between. This CDR3 is built from 15 residues. Germline assignment: CDR1 MDHEN and CDR2 SYDVKM. The CDR3 loop is CASSPGIVGTYEQYF. CDR3 in DNA: TGTGCCAGCAGTCCCGGAATTGTGGGAACCTACGAGCAGTACTTC. Combining the CDR3 with reference TRBV28 and TRBJ2-7 gives the whole variable domain DVKVTQSSRYLVKRTGEKVFLECVQDMDHENMFWYRQDPGLGLRLIYFSYDVKMKEKGDIPEGYSVSREKKERFSLILESASTNQTSMYLCASSPGIVGTYEQYFGPGTRLTVT.

This clonotype was picked up a small number of times. The genes are TRBV6-5 and TRBJ2-5; no clear D. This CDR3 comprises 13 residues. Germline CDR1 reads MNHEY; CDR2 reads SVGAGI. Trimming removed 2 bases at V and 5 bases at J, with 9 bases between. The CDR3 region is CASSYPASETQYF. The CDR3 nucleotides are TGTGCCAGCAGTTACCCCGCATCCGAGACCCAGTACTTC.

There are many counts of this clonotype. This chain links TRBV6-1 with TRBJ2-7, with a possible D match to TRBD2 (5 bases). V lost 2 bases and J 5 bases, leaving 10 bases between the germline ends. Germline values: CDR1 MNHNS, CDR2 SASEGT. CDR3 size: 13 residues. In nucleotides, the CDR3 is TGTGCCAGCAGTGAACGGGGAGAAGACGAGCAGTACTTC. Translating it yields CASSERGEDEQYF.

J is TRBJ1-1 and V is TRBV12-3 or TRBV12-4; no clear D. The CDR3 has 13 amino acids. The ends were cut back, 1 base at V and 4 bases at J, with 7 bases in the middle. CDR3 residues: CASSLGESTEAFF. In DNA form, the CDR3 reads TGTGCCAGCAGTTTAGGGGAGAGCACTGAAGCTTTCTTT.

This clonotype was observed a handful of times. This chain uses TRBV2 with TRBJ2-5; tentative D call: TRBD2 (5 bases). Looked up from germline, CDR1 is SNHLY and CDR2 is FYNNEI. V dropped 8 bases and J dropped 5 bases, with 18 bases sitting between them. This CDR3 has 14 residues. The CDR3 reads CASSITPGGETQYF. The CDR3 DNA is TGTGCCAGCTCCATTACCCCCGGCGGGGAGACCCAGTACTTC.

The chain links TRBV20-1 to TRBJ2-1; 9 bases map to TRBD2. The CDR3 sequence is 16 residues long. V dropped 1 base and J dropped 1; count of bases not matched to a gene: 5. CDR1 is DFQATT and CDR2 is SNEGSKA in the germline V gene (reference sequence). The CDR3 protein is CSARGLAGVSYNEQFF. CDR3 DNA sequence: TGCAGTGCTAGAGGGTTAGCGGGAGTGTCCTACAATGAGCAGTTCTTC.

V and J are TRBV5-6 and TRBJ2-1; 13 bases match TRBD2. CDR3 length equals 16 residues. The germline V gene encodes CDR1 SGHDT and CDR2 YYEEEE. Trimming removed 0 bases from V and 11 bases from J; junction bases left unmatched: 8. The chain's CDR3 is CASSLGSGTSGIQQFF. Here the CDR3 DNA reads TGTGCCAGCAGCTTGGGTTCGGGGACTAGCGGGATCCAGCAGTTCTTC.

This clonotype has more than one count but fewer than ten. This CDR3 is CASAAFLSGANVLTF. The CDR3 region has the DNA TGTGCCAGCGCAGCGTTCTTGTCCGGGGCCAACGTCCTGACTTTC. The chain recombines TRBV2 with TRBJ2-6; D not certain. V was trimmed by 8 bases and J by 4 bases, leaving 15 bases between them. The CDR3 consists of 15 residues. Germline loops: CDR1 SNHLY, CDR2 FYNNEI.